The 31 T cell receptor beta chains presented below share a single source sample, sequenced in a study of post-analysis software for immune sequencing data. Whole-study findings and limits: Roughly five TRBV segments were significantly more frequent in patients than in controls. TRBV5-6, TRBV5-1 and TRBV20-1 were among these segments.

For these receptors, no antigen is known. The authors incorporated unique molecular identifiers into the TCR beta cDNA libraries. A single record per CDR3 protein comes from TCRdb applying MiXCR to the PCR reads. Of fewer than 850,000 distinct CDR3 sequences in the sample, 25% to 30% are singletons; the top ten hold roughly 0.53%. The sequencing sample was made of blood. The receptors stem from a girl between 5 and 17 years old with multiple sclerosis.

The genes are TRBV20-1 and TRBJ2-3, with D possibly being TRBD1 (6 bases). Trimming removed 6 bases from V and 2 bases from J, with 12 bases in between. The CDR3 consists of 13 residues. The V gene's germline CDR1 is DFQATT and CDR2 SNEGSKA (reference sequence). The CDR3 loop reads CSARGIPTDTQYF. The CDR3 region has the DNA TGCAGTGCCAGGGGCATCCCCACAGATACGCAGTATTTT.

In its sample, this clonotype was seen a few times. The V gene is TRBV7-2, the J gene TRBJ2-7; D may be TRBD2 (6 bases). Between the trimmed V and J ends, which lost 1 base and 2 bases, there was a span of 18 bases. This CDR3 spans 17 amino acids. The germline gives CDR1 SGHTA, CDR2 FQGNSA. DNA for the CDR3: TGTGCCAGCAGCTTAGGTCCCCGGGGGATAATCACCTACGAGCAGTACTTC. Residues: CASSLGPRGIITYEQYF.

The J gene is TRBJ2-3, the V gene TRBV12-3 or TRBV12-4; D might be TRBD1 (6 bases). Trimming shortened V by 8 bases and J by 4 bases, and 13 bases separated the two germline ends. CDR3 length: 13 residues. The CDR3 bases are TGTGCCAGCGAGGGGGTGTTCGCAGATACGCAGTATTTT. Protein: CASEGVFADTQYF.

There are a few counts of this clonotype. CDR3 coding DNA: TGTGCCAGCAGACAGACAGGGGGCTCGGAGACCCAGTACTTC. Protein: CASRQTGGSETQYF. The rearrangement links TRBV12-3 or TRBV12-4 to TRBJ2-5; 10 nucleotides agree with TRBD1. Unmatched junction bases numbered 6, after V lost 6 bases and J lost 5 bases. The CDR3 loop spans 14 amino acids.

V gene TRBV12-3 or TRBV12-4 combines with J gene TRBJ2-3, with TRBD1 matching 8 bases. The CDR3 is 17 residues long. The V segment lost 6 bases and the J segment 1 base; nucleotides outside the gene matches: 12. The DNA of the CDR3 is TGTGCCAGCAGCCGAGGGGACAGGCCCATCCGCACAGATACGCAGTATTTT. Amino acids: CASSRGDRPIRTDTQYF.

V gene TRBV29-1 combines with J gene TRBJ1-1, with D possibly TRBD1 on 5 matching bases. Germline lookup yields CDR1 SQVTM and CDR2 ANQGSEA. The V end lost 7 bases, the J end lost 4 bases, and 19 bases lay between the germline ends. CDR3 size: 14 residues. As DNA, the CDR3 is TGCAGCGGGGTTGGGTGGGGGAGAGGCACTGAAGCTTTCTTT. This sequence encodes CSGVGWGRGTEAFF. Supplemented by reference TRBV29-1 and TRBJ1-1, the full variable domain reads SAVISQKPSRDICQRGTSLTIQCQVDSQVTMMFWYRQQPGQSLTLIATANQGSEATYESGFVIDKFPISRPNLTFSTLTVSNMSPEDSSIYLCSGVGWGRGTEAFFGQGTRLTVV.

The genes are TRBV20-1 and TRBJ2-1; perhaps D is TRBD1 or TRBD2 (6 bases each). CDR3 size: 13 residues. The germline V gene encodes CDR1 DFQATT and CDR2 SNEGSKA (reference sequence). V gave up 5 bases and J gave up 8 bases, with 16 bases separating them. The DNA of the CDR3 is TGCAGTGCTTCTCACCCCGGGGGCGATGAGCAGTTCTTC. This translates into CSASHPGGDEQFF.

This clonotype was recorded a few times. CDR3 sequence: CASIRQGWPSLTDTQYF. Written as DNA, the CDR3 is TGTGCCAGCATACGACAGGGGTGGCCTTCCCTCACAGATACGCAGTATTTT. J is TRBJ2-3 and V is TRBV6-6; 8 bases align to TRBD1. J lost 2 bases, V lost 7 bases, and 14 bases had no gene match. CDR1 MNHNY and CDR2 SVGAGI come from the germline V gene (reference sequence). This CDR3 has 17 amino acids.

With regard to this clonotype: This may come from a read error, since a much larger clone is one base off. The chain combines TRBV6-4 with TRBJ2-5; TRBD2 aligns across 12 bases. Looked up from germline, CDR1 is MRHNA and CDR2 is SNTAGT. Germline trimming cut 5 bases from V and 9 bases from J; bases unmatched to any gene: 10. This CDR3 is 15 amino acids long. CDR3 DNA: TGTGCCAGCAGTTCTAGCGGGGGGGCCGCGGAGGCCCAGTACTTC. It specifies CASSSSGGAAEAQYF.

The chain links TRBV12-3 or TRBV12-4 to TRBJ2-1, with no clear D. Trimming took off 5 bases at V and 8 bases at J, with 16 bases between the two ends. This CDR3 comprises 14 residues. The CDR3 DNA reads TGTGCCAGCAGTCTTAGGGCGGTGGGCGATGAGCAGTTCTTC. Residues: CASSLRAVGDEQFF.

This clonotype turned up a few times. V and J are TRBV20-1 and TRBJ1-2; D unresolved. The CDR3 is made up of 16 amino acids. Germline CDR1 and CDR2: DFQATT and SNEGSKA (reference sequence). Trimming removed 0 bases from V and 8 bases from J, with 22 bases in between. The CDR3 reads CSARDLFLEVVIGYTF. In nucleotides, the CDR3 is TGCAGTGCTAGAGATCTCTTTTTGGAGGTAGTGATCGGCTACACCTTC.

This chain joins TRBV20-1 and TRBJ2-7, with 10 bases aligning to TRBD2. Germline CDR1 is DFQATT and CDR2 is SNEGSKA (reference sequence). CDR3 size: 13 residues. V dropped 3 bases and J dropped 4; count of bases not matched to a gene: 3. As DNA, the CDR3 is TGCAGTGCTAGGACTAGCGGGCTGTACGAGCAGTACTTC. Translation gives CSARTSGLYEQYF.

The rearrangement links TRBV6-1 to TRBJ2-7; the match to TRBD2 covers 13 bases. V lost 6 bases, J lost 4 bases, and 12 bases stayed unmatched. The CDR3 length is 17 residues. Germline assignment: CDR1 MNHNS and CDR2 SASEGT. CDR3 coding DNA: TGTGCCAGCAGAAAGACTAGCGGGGGGCCAGTTCGTTACGAGCAGTACTTC. This encodes CASRKTSGGPVRYEQYF.

In this sample, this clonotype turned up a few times. The gene calls are TRBV28 and TRBJ1-2; D is undetermined. CDR1 is MDHEN and CDR2 is SYDVKM in the germline V gene. The CDR3 covers 15 residues. Trimming removed 3 bases from V and 4 bases from J, with 15 bases in between. The CDR3 spells CASSFLAVQAYGYTF. DNA of the CDR3: TGTGCCAGCAGTTTTCTCGCGGTGCAGGCCTATGGCTACACCTTC.

Only a few counts were recorded for this clonotype. The chain is built from TRBV20-1 and TRBJ2-7; D tentatively fits TRBD1 or TRBD2 (5 bases each). The CDR3 consists of 13 residues. The germline CDR1 and CDR2 sequences are DFQATT and SNEGSKA (reference sequence). Trimming stripped 5 bases from V and 4 bases from J, with 15 bases between. CDR3 sequence: CSAPEGRRYEQYF. The CDR3 coding sequence is TGCAGTGCTCCCGAGGGGCGGCGGTACGAGCAGTACTTC.

This clonotype has only a few counts. The chain links TRBV4-3 to TRBJ2-3, with 9 bases lining up with TRBD2. The length of the CDR3 is 17 residues. Germline trimming cut 0 bases from V and 3 bases from J; bases unmatched to any gene: 7. Germline V gives CDR1 LGHNA, CDR2 YSLEER. CDR3 DNA sequence: TGCGCCAGCAGCCAAGAGGGGCTAGCGGGATCGACAGATACGCAGTATTTT. Residues: CASSQEGLAGSTDTQYF.

The rearrangement joins TRBV12-3 or TRBV12-4 to TRBJ1-2; no firm D call. Trimming left V 1 base short and J 5 bases short, with 20 bases between. The CDR3 loop spans 17 amino acids. This CDR3 is CASSLGSGLPFRYGYTF. CDR3 DNA sequence: TGTGCCAGCAGTTTAGGATCAGGACTCCCTTTCCGGTATGGCTACACCTTC.

The chain is built from TRBV9 and TRBJ2-2; D gene ambiguous. Trimming took off 4 bases at V and 2 bases at J, with 6 bases between the two ends. The CDR3 runs to 13 residues. CDR1 is SGDLS and CDR2 is YYNGEE in the germline V gene. The CDR3 here is CASSLTNTGELFF. CDR3 bases: TGTGCCAGCAGCCTTACTAACACCGGGGAGCTGTTTTTT.

The chain recombines TRBV5-1 with TRBJ2-5; the match to TRBD2 covers 7 bases. V trimming: 0 bases; J trimming: 5 bases; junction bases outside the gene matches: 7. The V gene's germline CDR1 is SGHRS and CDR2 YFSETQ. CDR3 length: 15 amino acids. The CDR3 sequence is CASSLVGGSMETQYF. The CDR3 region has the DNA TGCGCCAGCAGCTTGGTGGGGGGGTCAATGGAGACCCAGTACTTC.

The V call is TRBV7-9, the J call TRBJ1-5; 7 bases line up with TRBD1. V gave up 6 bases and J gave up 1 base; unmatched junction bases: 0. Germline V gives CDR1 SEHNR, CDR2 FQNEAQ (reference sequence). The CDR3 is 13 amino acids. CDR3 coding DNA: TGTGCCAGCAGACAGGGGAGCAATCAGCCCCAGCATTTT. Translating gives CASRQGSNQPQHF.

The gene calls are TRBV2 and TRBJ2-5; maybe TRBD2 (6 bases). This CDR3 has 14 amino acids. V shed 2 bases and J shed 2 bases, with 9 bases lying between them. Germline V gene sequence: CDR1 SNHLY, CDR2 FYNNEI. Here the CDR3 reads CASSETRGQETQYF. The CDR3 DNA is TGTGCCAGCAGTGAAACCCGGGGGCAAGAGACCCAGTACTTC. Filled out from reference TRBV2 and TRBJ2-5, the complete variable domain reads EPEVTQTPSHQVTQMGQEVILRCVPISNHLYFYWYRQILGQKVEFLVSFYNNEISEKSEIFDDQFSVERPDGSNFTLKIRSTKLEDSAMYFCASSETRGQETQYFGPGTRLLVL.

This clonotype occurred a few times. V is TRBV7-2 and J is TRBJ2-5; maybe TRBD2 (7 bases). From germline, CDR1 is SGHTA and CDR2 FQGNSA. The V gene lost 1 base and the J gene lost 11 bases, with 17 bases spanning the gap. The CDR3 runs 14 residues. The CDR3 loop is CASSLGGGPREQYF. As DNA, the CDR3 is TGTGCCAGCAGCTTAGGGGGGGGGCCGCGGGAGCAGTACTTC.

The rearrangement links TRBV6-6 to TRBJ2-1; TRBD1 might be the D (7 bases). V was clipped by 5 bases and J by 3 bases, with 14 bases between them. CDR1 is MNHNY, CDR2 SVGAGI, per germline (reference sequence). This CDR3 has 15 residues. The CDR3 sequence is CASSGGGFGYNEQFF. In nucleotides, the CDR3 is TGTGCCAGCAGTGGAGGGGGCTTTGGCTACAATGAGCAGTTCTTC.

The V gene is TRBV20-1, the J gene TRBJ2-3, with unresolved D. Germline loops: CDR1 DFQATT, CDR2 SNEGSKA (reference sequence). The CDR3 covers 14 residues. V lost 3 bases and J 2 bases, leaving 12 bases between the germline ends. The CDR3 nucleotides read TGCAGTGCTAGGCGGCCCTACCTCACAGATACGCAGTATTTT. Its protein product is CSARRPYLTDTQYF.

V is TRBV15 and J is TRBJ2-3; 9 bases line up with TRBD1. Looked up from germline, CDR1 is LNHNV and CDR2 is YYDKDF (reference sequence). The CDR3 loop spans 15 amino acids. V was clipped by 3 bases and J by 4 bases; unmatched bases: 5. The CDR3 loop reads CATSRTGGQADTQYF. The CDR3 nucleotides are TGTGCCACCAGCAGGACAGGGGGTCAGGCAGATACGCAGTATTTT.

To note about this clonotype: The junction departs from germline at one end; a sequencing error may be responsible. This chain links TRBV7-8 with TRBJ1-2; 9 positions match TRBD1. CDR1 is SGHVS, CDR2 FQNEAQ, per germline. There are 13 residues in the CDR3. This CDR3 is CASSWTGDYGHTF. CDR3 coding DNA: TGTGCCAGCAGCTGGACAGGGGACTATGGCCACACCTTC.

The V gene is TRBV6-5, the J gene TRBJ2-5, with 8 bases identical to TRBD1. This CDR3 region has 20 residues. Germline CDR1 reads MNHEY; CDR2 reads SVGAGI. V shed 1 base, J shed 2 bases, and the junction held 18 bases outside the gene matches. CDR3 sequence (DNA): TGTGCCAGCAGTTACTTTGCCGTGCCGGGGCAGGGGGCAAATCAAGAGACCCAGTACTTC. This codes for CASSYFAVPGQGANQETQYF.

The chain is built from TRBV3-1 and TRBJ2-1; 11 positions agree with TRBD2. V trimming: 6 bases; J trimming: 6 bases; junction bases outside the gene matches: 7. Germline V gene sequence: CDR1 LGHDT, CDR2 YNNKEL (reference sequence). The CDR3 consists of 15 residues. CDR3 bases: TGTGCCAGCAGAAATAGCGGGGGGGCGGCCAATGAGCAGTTCTTC. This codes for CASRNSGGAANEQFF.

This rearrangement joins TRBV18 to TRBJ2-7; D is uncertain. Trimming removed 2 bases from V and 12 bases from J, with 20 bases in between. Germline CDR1 reads KGHSH; CDR2 reads LQKENI. The length of the CDR3 is 14 residues. The CDR3 nucleotides read TGTGCCAGCTCACCAGGGGTTACGGATTACCTTTGGTACTTC. Encoded protein: CASSPGVTDYLWYF.

Details on this clonotype: Germline is not matched at one junction end, which may reflect a read error. This chain uses TRBV6-5 with TRBJ1-4; possible D gene TRBD1, 6 bases. The CDR3 spans 18 residues. From germline, CDR1 is MNHEY and CDR2 SVGAGI. CDR3 sequence reads: CAGSYRGARIATNEKLFF. The CDR3 DNA is TGTGCCGGCAGTTACCGGGGGGCCCGGATTGCAACTAATGAAAAACTGTTTTTT.

At least ten counts were recorded for this clonotype. The chain carries TRBV6-5 and TRBJ1-2, with TRBD1 as a possible D gene (5 bases). Germline V gene lookup returns CDR1 MNHEY and CDR2 SVGAGI. This CDR3 is 13 amino acids long. Deletions cut 0 bases from V and 5 bases from J, with 7 bases between. The DNA for the CDR3 is TGTGCCAGCAGTTACTCGGGGGGATATGGCTACACCTTC. Translation: CASSYSGGYGYTF.